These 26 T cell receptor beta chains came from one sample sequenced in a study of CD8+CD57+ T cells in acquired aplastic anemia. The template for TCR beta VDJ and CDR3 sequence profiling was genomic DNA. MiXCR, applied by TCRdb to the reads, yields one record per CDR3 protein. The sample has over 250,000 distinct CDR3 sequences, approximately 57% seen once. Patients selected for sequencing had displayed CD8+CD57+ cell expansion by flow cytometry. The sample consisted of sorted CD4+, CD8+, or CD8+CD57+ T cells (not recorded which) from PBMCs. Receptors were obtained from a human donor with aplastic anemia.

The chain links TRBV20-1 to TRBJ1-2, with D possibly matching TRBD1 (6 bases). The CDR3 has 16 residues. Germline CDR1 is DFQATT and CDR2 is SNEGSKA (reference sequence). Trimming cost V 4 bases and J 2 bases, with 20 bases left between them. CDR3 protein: CSANKTGQARNYGYTF. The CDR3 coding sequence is TGCAGTGCTAACAAAACAGGGCAGGCCCGAAACTATGGCTACACCTTC.

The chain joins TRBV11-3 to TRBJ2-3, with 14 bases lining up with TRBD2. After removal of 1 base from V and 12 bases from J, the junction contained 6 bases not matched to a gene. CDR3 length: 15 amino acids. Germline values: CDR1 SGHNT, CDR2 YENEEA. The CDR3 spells CASSLAGTSGSAQYF. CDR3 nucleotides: TGTGCCAGCAGCTTAGCCGGGACTAGCGGGAGTGCCCAGTATTTT. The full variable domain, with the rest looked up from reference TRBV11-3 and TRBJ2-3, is EAGVVQSPRYKIIEKKQPVAFWCNPISGHNTLYWYLQNLGQGPELLIRYENEEAVDDSQLPKDRFSAERLKGVDSTLKIQPAELGDSAVYLCASSLAGTSGSAQYFGPGTRLTVL.

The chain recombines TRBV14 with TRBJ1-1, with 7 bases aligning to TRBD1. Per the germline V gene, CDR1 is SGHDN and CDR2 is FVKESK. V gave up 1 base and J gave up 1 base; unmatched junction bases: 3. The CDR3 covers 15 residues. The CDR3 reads CASSQVTGKNTEAFF. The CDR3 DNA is TGTGCCAGCAGCCAAGTGACAGGGAAGAACACTGAAGCTTTCTTT.

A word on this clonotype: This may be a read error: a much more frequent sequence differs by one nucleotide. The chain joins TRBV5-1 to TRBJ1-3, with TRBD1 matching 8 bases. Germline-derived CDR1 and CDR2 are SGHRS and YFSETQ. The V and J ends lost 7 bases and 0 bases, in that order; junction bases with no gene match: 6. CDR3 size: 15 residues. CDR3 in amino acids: CASGSQGASGNTIYF. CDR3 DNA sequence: TGCGCCAGCGGCTCCCAGGGGGCCTCTGGAAACACCATATATTTT.

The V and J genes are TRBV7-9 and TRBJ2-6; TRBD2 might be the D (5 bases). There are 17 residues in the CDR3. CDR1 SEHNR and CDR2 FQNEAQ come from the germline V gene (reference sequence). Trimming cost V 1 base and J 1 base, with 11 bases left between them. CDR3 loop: CASSLVERASGANVLTF. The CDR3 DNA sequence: TGTGCCAGCAGCTTAGTGGAGAGGGCGTCTGGGGCCAACGTCCTGACTTTC. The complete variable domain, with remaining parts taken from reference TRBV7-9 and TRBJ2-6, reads DTGVSQNPRHKITKRGQNVTFRCDPISEHNRLYWYRQTLGQGPEFLTYFQNEAQLEKSRLLSDRFSAERPKGSFSTLEIQRTEQGDSAMYLCASSLVERASGANVLTFGAGSRLTVL.

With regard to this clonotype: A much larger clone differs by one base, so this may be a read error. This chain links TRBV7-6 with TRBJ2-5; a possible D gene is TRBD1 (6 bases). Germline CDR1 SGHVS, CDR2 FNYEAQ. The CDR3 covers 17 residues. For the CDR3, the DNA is TGTGCCGGCAGCCTGAATCGACAGCCAGGGGTCCAAGGGACCCAGTACTTC. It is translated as CAGSLNRQPGVQGTQYF.

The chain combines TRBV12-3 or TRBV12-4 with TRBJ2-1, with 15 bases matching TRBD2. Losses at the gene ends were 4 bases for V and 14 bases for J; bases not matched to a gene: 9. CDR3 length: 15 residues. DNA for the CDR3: TGTGCCAGCAGTTCGGGGACTAGCGGGGGGCCTAGTAAGTTCTTC. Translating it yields CASSSGTSGGPSKFF.

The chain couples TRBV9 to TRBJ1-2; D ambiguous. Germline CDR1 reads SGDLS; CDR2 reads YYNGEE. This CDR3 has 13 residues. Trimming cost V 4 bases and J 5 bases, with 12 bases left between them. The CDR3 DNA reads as TGTGCCAGCAGCCTGACGGCCCGGTATGGCTACACCTTC. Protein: CASSLTARYGYTF.

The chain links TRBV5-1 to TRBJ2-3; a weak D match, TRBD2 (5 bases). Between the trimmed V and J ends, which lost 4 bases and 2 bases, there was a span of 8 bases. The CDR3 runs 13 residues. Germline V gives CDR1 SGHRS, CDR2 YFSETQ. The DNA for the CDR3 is TGCGCCAGCAGCGGGAGTAACACAGATACGCAGTATTTT. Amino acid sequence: CASSGSNTDTQYF.

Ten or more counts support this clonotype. The CDR3 DNA reads as TGTGCCAGCAGCACCGGTCGCACAGATACGCAGTATTTT. Protein: CASSTGRTDTQYF. The V call is TRBV7-8, the J call TRBJ2-3; D remains ambiguous. The V gene lost 5 bases and the J gene lost 1 base, with 7 bases spanning the gap. The CDR3 is made up of 13 amino acids. Germline-derived CDR1 and CDR2 are SGHVS and FQNEAQ.

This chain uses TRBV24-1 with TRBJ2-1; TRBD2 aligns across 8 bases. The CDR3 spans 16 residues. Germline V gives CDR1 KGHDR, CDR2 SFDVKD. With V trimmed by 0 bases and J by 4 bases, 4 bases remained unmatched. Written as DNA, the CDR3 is TGTGCCACCAGTGATTTGTACGGGACTAGTTACAATGAGCAGTTCTTC. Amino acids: CATSDLYGTSYNEQFF.

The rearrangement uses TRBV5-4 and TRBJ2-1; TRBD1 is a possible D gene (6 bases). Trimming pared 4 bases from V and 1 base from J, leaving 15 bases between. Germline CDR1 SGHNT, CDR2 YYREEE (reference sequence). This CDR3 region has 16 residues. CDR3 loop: CASSRWQGMSYNEQFF. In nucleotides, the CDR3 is TGTGCCAGCAGCCGGTGGCAGGGGATGTCCTACAATGAGCAGTTCTTC.

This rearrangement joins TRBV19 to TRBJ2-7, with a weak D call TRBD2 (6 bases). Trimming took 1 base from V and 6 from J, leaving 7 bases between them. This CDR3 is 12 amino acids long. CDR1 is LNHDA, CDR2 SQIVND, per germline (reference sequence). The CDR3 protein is CASSIVGGEQYF. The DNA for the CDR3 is TGTGCCAGTAGTATAGTGGGGGGCGAGCAGTACTTC.

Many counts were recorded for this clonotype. The CDR3 sequence is CATSRDSGANVLTF. The CDR3 DNA follows: TGTGCCACCAGCAGAGACTCTGGGGCCAACGTCCTGACTTTC. V usage is TRBV15 and J usage is TRBJ2-6, with D hard to call. From germline, CDR1 is LNHNV and CDR2 YYDKDF (reference sequence). This CDR3 is 14 amino acids long. V was shortened by 0 bases and J by 0 bases, with 0 bases between the two germline ends.

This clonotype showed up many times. CDR3 residues: CASSPTSPGELFF. CDR3 in DNA: TGTGCCAGCAGCCCGACTAGCCCCGGGGAGCTGTTTTTT. The V gene is TRBV6-5, the J gene TRBJ2-2, with 7 positions matching TRBD2. The germline gives CDR1 MNHEY, CDR2 SVGAGI. The CDR3 length is 13 residues. V was clipped by 6 bases and J by 6 bases; unmatched bases: 4.

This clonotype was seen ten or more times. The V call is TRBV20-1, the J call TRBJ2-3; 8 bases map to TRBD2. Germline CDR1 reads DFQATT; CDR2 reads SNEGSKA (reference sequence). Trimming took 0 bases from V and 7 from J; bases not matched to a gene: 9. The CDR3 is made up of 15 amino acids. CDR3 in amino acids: CSAREGSGGPNTQYF. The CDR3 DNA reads TGCAGTGCTAGAGAGGGGTCGGGGGGGCCAAATACGCAGTATTTT.

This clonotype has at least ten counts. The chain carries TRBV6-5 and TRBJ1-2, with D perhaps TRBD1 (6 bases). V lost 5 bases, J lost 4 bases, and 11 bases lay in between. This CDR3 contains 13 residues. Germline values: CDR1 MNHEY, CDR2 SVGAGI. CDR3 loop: CASSNTGTYGYTF. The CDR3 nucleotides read TGTGCCAGCAGTAACACAGGGACCTATGGCTACACCTTC.

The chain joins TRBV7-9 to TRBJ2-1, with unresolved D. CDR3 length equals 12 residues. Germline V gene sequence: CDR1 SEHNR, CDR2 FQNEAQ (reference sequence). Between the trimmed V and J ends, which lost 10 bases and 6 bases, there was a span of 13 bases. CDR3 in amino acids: CATSLMGNEQFF. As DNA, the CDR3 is TGTGCCACCTCGCTTATGGGCAATGAGCAGTTCTTC.

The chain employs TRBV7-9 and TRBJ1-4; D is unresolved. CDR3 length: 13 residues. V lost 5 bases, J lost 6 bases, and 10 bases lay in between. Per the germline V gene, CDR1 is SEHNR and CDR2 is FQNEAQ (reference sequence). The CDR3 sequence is CASSRPGDEKLFF. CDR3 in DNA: TGTGCCAGCAGCCGCCCGGGAGATGAAAAACTGTTTTTT.

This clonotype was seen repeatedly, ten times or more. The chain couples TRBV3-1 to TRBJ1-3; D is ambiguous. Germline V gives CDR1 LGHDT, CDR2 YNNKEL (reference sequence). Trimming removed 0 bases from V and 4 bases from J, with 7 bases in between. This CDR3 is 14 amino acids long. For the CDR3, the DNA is TGTGCCAGCAGCCAAGATCCCGGCGGAAACACCATATATTTT. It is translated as CASSQDPGGNTIYF. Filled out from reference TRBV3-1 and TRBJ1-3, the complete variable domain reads DTAVSQTPKYLVTQMGNDKSIKCEQNLGHDTMYWYKQDSKKFLKIMFSYNNKELIINETVPNRFSPKSPDKAHLNLHINSLELGDSAVYFCASSQDPGGNTIYFGEGSWLTVV.

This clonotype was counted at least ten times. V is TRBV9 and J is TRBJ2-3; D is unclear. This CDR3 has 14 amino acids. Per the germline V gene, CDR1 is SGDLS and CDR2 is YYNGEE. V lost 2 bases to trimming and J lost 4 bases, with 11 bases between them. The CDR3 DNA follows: TGTGCCAGCAGCGTGGATCTTCGGTCAGATACGCAGTATTTT. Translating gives CASSVDLRSDTQYF.

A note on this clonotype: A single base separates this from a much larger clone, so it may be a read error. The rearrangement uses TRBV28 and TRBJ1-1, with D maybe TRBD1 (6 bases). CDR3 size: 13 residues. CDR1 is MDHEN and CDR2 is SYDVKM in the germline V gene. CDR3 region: CASRGAGRTETFF. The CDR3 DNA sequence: TGTGCCAGCAGGGGGGCGGGAAGGACTGAAACTTTCTTT.

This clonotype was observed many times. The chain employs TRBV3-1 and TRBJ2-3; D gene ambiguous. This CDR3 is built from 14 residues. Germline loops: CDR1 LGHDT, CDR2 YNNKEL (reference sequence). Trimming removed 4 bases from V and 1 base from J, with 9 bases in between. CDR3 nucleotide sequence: TGTGCCAGCAGCCTAAATCCCCGCACAGATACGCAGTATTTT. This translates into CASSLNPRTDTQYF.

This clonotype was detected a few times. The CDR3 sequence is CASSLGAGMNTEAFF. In nucleotides, the CDR3 is TGCGCCAGCAGCTTGGGGGCGGGGATGAACACTGAAGCTTTCTTT. The chain is built from TRBV5-1 and TRBJ1-1; D is unclear. This CDR3 has 15 residues. Germline CDR1 is SGHRS and CDR2 is YFSETQ. V was trimmed by 0 bases and J by 0 bases, leaving 9 bases between them. The whole variable domain, filled in from reference TRBV5-1 and TRBJ1-1, reads KAGVTQTPRYLIKTRGQQVTLSCSPISGHRSVSWYQQTPGQGLQFLFEYFSETQRNKGNFPGRFSGRQFSNSRSEMNVSTLELGDSALYLCASSLGAGMNTEAFFGQGTRLTVV.

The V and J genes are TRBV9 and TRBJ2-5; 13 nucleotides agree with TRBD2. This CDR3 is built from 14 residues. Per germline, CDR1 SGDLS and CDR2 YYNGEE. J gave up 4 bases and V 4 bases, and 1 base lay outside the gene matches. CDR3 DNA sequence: TGTGCCAGCAGCCGGACTAGCGGGGGAGAGACCCAGTACTTC. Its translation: CASSRTSGGETQYF. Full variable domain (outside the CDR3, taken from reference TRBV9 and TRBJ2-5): DSGVTQTPKHLITATGQRVTLRCSPRSGDLSVYWYQQSLDQGLQFLIQYYNGEERAKGNILERFSAQQFPDLHSELNLSSLELGDSALYFCASSRTSGGETQYFGPGTRLLVL.

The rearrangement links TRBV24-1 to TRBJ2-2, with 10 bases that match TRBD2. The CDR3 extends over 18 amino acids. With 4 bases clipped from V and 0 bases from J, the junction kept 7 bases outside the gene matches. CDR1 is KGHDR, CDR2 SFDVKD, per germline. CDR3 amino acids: CATSDSLAGGPNTGELFF. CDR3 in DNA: TGTGCCACCAGTGACTCCTTAGCGGGGGGTCCGAACACCGGGGAGCTGTTTTTT.